This TCR beta chain was profiled in a study of PD-1 blockade in classical Hodgkin lymphoma. Repertoires were generated with immunoSEQ multiplex PCR, while TCRdb's copy carries only in-frame clones and drops some. The sample has approximately 61,000 clones, roughly 87% seen once. As for time point: cycle 4 day 1 (C4D1), after 6 weeks of nivolumab. All patients experienced relapse after autologous stem cell transplantation, and brentuximab vedotin exposure was variable. Trimming took off 2 bases at V and 1 base at J, with 12 bases between the two ends. CDR3 size: 16 residues. The germline V gene has CDR1 MNHEY and CDR2 SVGAGI.

The TCR comes from a human donor with classical Hodgkin lymphoma. V gene TRBV6-5 combines with J gene TRBJ2-4, with a possible D match to TRBD1 (5 bases). The sample here was peripheral blood mononuclear cells (PBMCs), taken before the fourth cycle of nivolumab. CDR3 sequence: CASSYAQGTAKNIQYF. The CDR3 DNA sequence: TGTGCCAGCAGTTACGCGCAGGGTACGGCCAAAAACATTCAGTACTTC.